This entry is about one T cell receptor beta chain. The CDR3 loop spans 13 amino acids. V was pared by 5 bases and J by 0 bases, with 7 bases between. Germline V gives CDR1 GTSNPN, CDR2 SVGIG (reference sequence). The data are from a study of blood T cell repertoires in COVID-19. In the original workflow: Amplification of reference gene primers provided the estimated nucleated cell counts. Sequencing was performed with immunoSEQ multiplex PCR; in TCRdb, only in-frame clones are kept and a portion is missing. The DNA gave D and trimming, while V, J and clone size come from that table. The sample shows about 380,000 clones, 81% of them seen only once.

The rearrangement uses TRBV30 and TRBJ1-4; D gene ambiguous. What was sequenced was peripheral blood. This receptor was taken from a human donor with acute or convalescent COVID-19. The donor label of this sample is uncertain. Written as DNA, the CDR3 is TGTGCCTGGGGAGGAGCAACTAATGAAAAACTGTTTTTT. Encoded protein: CAWGGATNEKLFF.